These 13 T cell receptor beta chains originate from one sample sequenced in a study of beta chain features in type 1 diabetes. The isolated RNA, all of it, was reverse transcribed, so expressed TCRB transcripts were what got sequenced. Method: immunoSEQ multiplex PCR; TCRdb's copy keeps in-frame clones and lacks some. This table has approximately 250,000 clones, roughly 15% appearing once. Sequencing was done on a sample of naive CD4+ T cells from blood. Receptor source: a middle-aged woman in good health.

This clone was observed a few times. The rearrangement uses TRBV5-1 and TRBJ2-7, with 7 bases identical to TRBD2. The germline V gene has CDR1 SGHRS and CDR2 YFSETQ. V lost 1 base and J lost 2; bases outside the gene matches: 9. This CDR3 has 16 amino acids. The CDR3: CASSLRGGSKAYEQYF. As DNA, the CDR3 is TGCGCCAGCAGCTTGAGGGGAGGGTCCAAGGCCTACGAGCAGTACTTC.

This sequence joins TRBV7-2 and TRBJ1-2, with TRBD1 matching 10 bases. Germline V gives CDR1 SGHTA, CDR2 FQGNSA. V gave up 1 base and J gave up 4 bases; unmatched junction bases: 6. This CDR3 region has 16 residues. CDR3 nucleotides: TGTGCCAGCAGCTTAGGAGGGACAGGGGTAACCTATGGCTACACCTTC. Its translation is CASSLGGTGVTYGYTF.

The CDR3 DNA is TGTGCCAGCAGCACAAAAGGCGGGACAGTCACCGAGCAGTACTTC. Translated: CASSTKGGTVTEQYF. The V call is TRBV21-1, the J call TRBJ2-7; the table assigns TRBD1, which was not confirmed against the DNA. TRBV21-1 is an annotated pseudogene. CDR3 size: 15 residues.

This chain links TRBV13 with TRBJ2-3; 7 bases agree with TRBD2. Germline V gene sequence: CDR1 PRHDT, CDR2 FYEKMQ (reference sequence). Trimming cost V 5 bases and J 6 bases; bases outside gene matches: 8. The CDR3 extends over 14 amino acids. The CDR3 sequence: CASSLLPRGDTQYF. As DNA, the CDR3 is TGTGCCAGCAGCCTACTGCCGCGGGGGGATACGCAGTATTTT.

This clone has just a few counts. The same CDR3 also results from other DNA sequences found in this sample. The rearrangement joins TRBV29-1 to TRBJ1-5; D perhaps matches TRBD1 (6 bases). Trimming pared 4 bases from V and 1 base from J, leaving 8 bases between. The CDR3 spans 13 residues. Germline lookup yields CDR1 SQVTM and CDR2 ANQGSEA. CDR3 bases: TGCAGCGTTGCACAGGGCAGCAATCAGCCCCAGCATTTT. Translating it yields CSVAQGSNQPQHF.

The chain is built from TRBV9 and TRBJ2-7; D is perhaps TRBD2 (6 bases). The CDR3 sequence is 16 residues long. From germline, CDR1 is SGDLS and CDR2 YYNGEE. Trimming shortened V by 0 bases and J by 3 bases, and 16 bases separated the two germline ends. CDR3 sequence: CASSVAGGATFYEQYF. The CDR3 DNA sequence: TGTGCCAGCAGCGTAGCGGGCGGGGCAACCTTCTACGAGCAGTACTTC.

The CDR3 protein is CASSETGTVLYGYTF. In DNA, the CDR3 is TGTGCCAGCAGTGAGACAGGGACGGTGCTCTATGGCTACACCTTC. The chain couples TRBV2 to TRBJ1-2; 7 positions agree with TRBD1. CDR3 size: 15 residues. Germline CDR1 SNHLY, CDR2 FYNNEI. V was clipped by 3 bases and J by 4 bases; unmatched bases: 8.

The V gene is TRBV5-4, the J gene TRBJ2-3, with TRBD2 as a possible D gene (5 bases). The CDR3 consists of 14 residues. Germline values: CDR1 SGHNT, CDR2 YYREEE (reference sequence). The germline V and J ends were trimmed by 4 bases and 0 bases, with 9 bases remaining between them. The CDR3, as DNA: TGTGCCAGCAGCGCGCGGGCTAGCACAGATACGCAGTATTTT. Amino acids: CASSARASTDTQYF.

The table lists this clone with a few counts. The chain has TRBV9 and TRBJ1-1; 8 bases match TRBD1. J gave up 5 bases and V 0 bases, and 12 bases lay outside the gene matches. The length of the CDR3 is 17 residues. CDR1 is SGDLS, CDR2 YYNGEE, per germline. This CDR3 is CASSVVRVGQGTTEAFF. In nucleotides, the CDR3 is TGTGCCAGCAGCGTAGTGCGGGTTGGACAGGGAACAACTGAAGCTTTCTTT.

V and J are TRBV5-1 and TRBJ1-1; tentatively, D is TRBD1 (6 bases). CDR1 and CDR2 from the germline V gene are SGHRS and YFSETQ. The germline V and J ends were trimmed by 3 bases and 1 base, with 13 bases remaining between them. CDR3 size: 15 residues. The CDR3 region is CASSSSGTRNTEAFF. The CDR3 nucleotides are TGCGCCAGCAGCTCCTCCGGGACACGGAACACTGAAGCTTTCTTT.

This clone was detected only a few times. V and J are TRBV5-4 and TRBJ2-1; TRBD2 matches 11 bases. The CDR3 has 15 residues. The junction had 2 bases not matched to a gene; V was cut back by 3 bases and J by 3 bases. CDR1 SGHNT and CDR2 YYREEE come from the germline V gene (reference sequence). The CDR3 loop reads CASSSGTSGYNEQFF. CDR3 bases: TGTGCCAGCAGCTCCGGGACTAGCGGCTACAATGAGCAGTTCTTC.

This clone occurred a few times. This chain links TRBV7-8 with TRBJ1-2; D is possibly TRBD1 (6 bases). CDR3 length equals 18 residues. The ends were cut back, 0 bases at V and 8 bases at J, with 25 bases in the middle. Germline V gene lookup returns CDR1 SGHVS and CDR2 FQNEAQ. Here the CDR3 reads CASSLATGLRSLGGGYTF. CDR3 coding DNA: TGTGCCAGCAGCTTAGCAACAGGGCTCAGGTCTCTGGGAGGGGGCTACACCTTC. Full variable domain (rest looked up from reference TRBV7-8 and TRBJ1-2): GAGVSQSPRYKVAKRGQDVALRCDPISGHVSLFWYQQALGQGPEFLTYFQNEAQLDKSGLPSDRFFAERPEGSVSTLKIQRTQQEDSAVYLCASSLATGLRSLGGGYTFGSGTRLTVV.

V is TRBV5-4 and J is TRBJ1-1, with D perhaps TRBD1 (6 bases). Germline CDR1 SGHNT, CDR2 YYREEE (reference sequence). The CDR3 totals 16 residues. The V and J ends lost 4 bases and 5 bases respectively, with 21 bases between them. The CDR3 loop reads CASSARGGGLPTEAFF. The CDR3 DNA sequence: TGTGCCAGCAGCGCCCGCGGGGGCGGCCTTCCAACTGAAGCTTTCTTT.